Sequencing of this TCR beta chain was carried out in a study of HIV-infected children after antiretroviral therapy interruption. Study background: Most participating children were previously exposed to EBV and CMV.

The CDR3 spans 12 residues. CDR1 LGHNA and CDR2 YNFKEQ come from the germline V gene. In its sample, this clonotype was seen many times. Its antigen is not identified. The junction and the germline gene differ at one end; a read error may be behind it. A 3' RACE protocol on RNA, with unique molecular identifiers, produced the TCR library. A single record per CDR3 protein comes from TCRdb applying MiXCR to the 3' RACE reads. In the table there are fewer than 45,000 distinct CDR3 sequences, more than 6.5% of which are singletons. The treatment: PENTA 11 planned treatment interruption arm or continuous ART arm. Only samples with at least 5 million viable PBMCs qualified. Naive CD4+ CD45RA+ CD45RO- T cells were sorted from thawed PBMCs. Study conclusions and caveats: Some non-naive CD45RA+ T cells might be present among sorted naive cells.

The chain links TRBV4-2 to TRBJ2-7; D gene ambiguous. The TCR comes from a pool of human donors with HIV. This material consisted of CD45RA+ CD4+ T cells from PBMCs, pooled from several time points, taken from a donor given antiretroviral therapy, either interrupted or continuous. Subset of the sample: naive CD4+ CD45RA+ CD45RO- T cells. The CDR3 DNA is TGTGCCAGCAGCCAAGATACAAACACCTTGTACTTT. Protein: CASSQDTNTLYF.